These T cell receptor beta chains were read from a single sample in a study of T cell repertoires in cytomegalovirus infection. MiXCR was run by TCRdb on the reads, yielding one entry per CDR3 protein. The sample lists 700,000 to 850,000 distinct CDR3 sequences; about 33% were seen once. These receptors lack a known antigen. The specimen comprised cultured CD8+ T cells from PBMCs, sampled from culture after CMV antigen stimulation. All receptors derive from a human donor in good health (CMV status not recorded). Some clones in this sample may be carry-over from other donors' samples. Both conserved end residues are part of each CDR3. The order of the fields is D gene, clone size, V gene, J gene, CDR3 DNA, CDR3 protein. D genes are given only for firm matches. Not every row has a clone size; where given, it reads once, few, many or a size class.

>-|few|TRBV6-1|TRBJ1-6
TGTGCCAGCACCTACCTAAGCACCTATAATTCACCCCTCCACTTT
CASTYLSTYNSPLHF
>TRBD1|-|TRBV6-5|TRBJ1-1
TGTGCCAGCAGTTACTGGCGTCAGGGGGCTAACACTGAAGCTTTCTTT
CASSYWRQGANTEAFF
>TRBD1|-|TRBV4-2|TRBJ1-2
TGTGCCAGCAGCCAATGGACAGGGATAGGAAATGGCTACACCTTC
CASSQWTGIGNGYTF
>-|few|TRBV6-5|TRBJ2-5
TGTGCCAGCAGCTATAACGGGGAGACCCAGTACTTC
CASSYNGETQYF
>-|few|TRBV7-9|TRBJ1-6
TGTGCCAGCAGCTTAGGAACAGGCTCACCCCTCCACTTT
CASSLGTGSPLHF
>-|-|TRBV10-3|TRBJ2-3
TGTGCCATCAGATCGGTGGCAGATACGCAGTATTTT
CAIRSVADTQYF
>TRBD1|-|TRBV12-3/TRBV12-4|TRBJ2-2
TGTGCCACTTGTGGACAGGGGGGGGACACCGGGGAGCTGTTTTTT
CATCGQGGDTGELFF
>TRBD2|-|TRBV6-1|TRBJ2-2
TGTGCCAGCAGTCCACTTAGCGGGGAAAACACCGGGGAGCTGTTTTTT
CASSPLSGENTGELFF
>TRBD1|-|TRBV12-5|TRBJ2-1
TGTGCTAGTGGTTTTCGGACAGGGGGCGGCGTTGGGGGTGAGCAGTTCTTC
CASGFRTGGGVGGEQFF
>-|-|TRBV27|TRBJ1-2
TGTGCCTGCAGCCCGCAGCCAATCTATGGCTACACCTTC
CACSPQPIYGYTF
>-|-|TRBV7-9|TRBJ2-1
TGTGCCAGCACCCCGGGGGGCTCTTACAATGAGCAGTTCTTC
CASTPGGSYNEQFF
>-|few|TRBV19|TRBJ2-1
TGTGCCAGTACCTGGGCAGGGAATCTAGGCAATGAGCAGTTCTTC
CASTWAGNLGNEQFF
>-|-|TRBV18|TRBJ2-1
TGTGCCAGCTCACCATGGAGGGAGGCAAGCAATGAGCAGTTCTTC
CASSPWREASNEQFF
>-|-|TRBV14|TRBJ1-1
TGTGCCAGCAGCCAGTGGGCTGGGACGGAGAACACTGAAGCTTTCTTT
CASSQWAGTENTEAFF
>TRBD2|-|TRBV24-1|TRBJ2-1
TGTGCCACCAGTGACCATTACGGGACTAGCGGGGGGCCGAGGAATGAGCAGTTCTTC
CATSDHYGTSGGPRNEQFF
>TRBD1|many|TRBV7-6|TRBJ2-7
TGTGCCAGCAGCCCTGAACCCGGACAGGGGGCTTACGGCGAGCAGTACTTC
CASSPEPGQGAYGEQYF
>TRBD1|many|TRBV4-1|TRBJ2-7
TGCGCCAGCAGCCTTCAACCGGGACAGCGCAAGTACGAGCAGTACTTC
CASSLQPGQRKYEQYF
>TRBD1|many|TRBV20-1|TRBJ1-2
TGCAGTGCTAGCCCCCCGGGACAGGGTTTCTATGGCTACACCTTC
CSASPPGQGFYGYTF
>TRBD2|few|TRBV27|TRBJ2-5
TGTGCCAGCCTAGCGGGGGGAGGAGAGACCCAGTACTTC
CASLAGGGETQYF
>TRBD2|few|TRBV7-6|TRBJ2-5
TGTGCCAGCAGCTTAGCTAAACTAGCGGAGACCCAGTACTTC
CASSLAKLAETQYF
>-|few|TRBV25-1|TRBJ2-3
TGTGCCAGCAGTGCCAGAGATACGCAGTATTTT
CASSARDTQYF
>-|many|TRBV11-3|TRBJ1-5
TGTGCCAGCAGCTTATCCGATAGAAATCAGCCCCAGCATTTT
CASSLSDRNQPQHF
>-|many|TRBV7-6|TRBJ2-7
TGTGCCAGCAGCTTAGAACTCCCCTACGAGCAGTACTTC
CASSLELPYEQYF
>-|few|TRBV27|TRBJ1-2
TGTGCCAGCAGTTTCACGGGCACGGTAAATGGCTACACCTTC
CASSFTGTVNGYTF
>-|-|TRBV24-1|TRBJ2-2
TGTGCCACCAGTGACCAGGGACCGGGCCGCGGGGAGCTGTTTTTT
CATSDQGPGRGELFF
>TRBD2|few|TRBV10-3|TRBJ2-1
TGTGCCACCCATCCCACTAGCGGTAGCTCCTACAATGAGCAGTTCTTC
CATHPTSGSSYNEQFF
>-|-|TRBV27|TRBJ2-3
TGTGCCAGCAGTCTTGACAGGCCAGATACGCAGTATTTT
CASSLDRPDTQYF
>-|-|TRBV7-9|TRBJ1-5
TGTGCCAGCAGCTTAGTCCGGGATGATCAGCCCCAGCATTTT
CASSLVRDDQPQHF
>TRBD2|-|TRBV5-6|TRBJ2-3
TGTGCCAGCAGCTTGGAGTGGCTAGCGGGGGGGCCGGCGACAGATACGCAGTATTTT
CASSLEWLAGGPATDTQYF
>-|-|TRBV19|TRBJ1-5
TGTGCCAGTAGAAAGACAGCATATAGCAATCAGCCCCAGCATTTT
CASRKTAYSNQPQHF
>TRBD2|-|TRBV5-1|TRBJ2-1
TGCGCCAGCAGCTTTAGCGGGGCATCATCCAGGGATGAGCAGTTCTTC
CASSFSGASSRDEQFF
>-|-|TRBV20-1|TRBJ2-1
TGCAGTGCTAGGGAACAGGGATTAAGCTCCTACAATGAGCAGTTCTTC
CSAREQGLSSYNEQFF
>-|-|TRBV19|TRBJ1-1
TGTGCCACCTGGGGGAACACTGAAGCTTTCTTT
CATWGNTEAFF
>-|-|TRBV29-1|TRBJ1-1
TGCAGCGTTGAACGTAGGGGGTTGGCTGAAGCTTTCTTT
CSVERRGLAEAFF
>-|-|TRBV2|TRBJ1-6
TGTGCCAGCATCGCAAGCGGACGTTATAATTCACCCCTCCACTTT
CASIASGRYNSPLHF
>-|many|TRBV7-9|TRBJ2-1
TGTGCCAGCACCTTTAGGGGGAGTGGGACGGGGCCCTACAATGAGCAGTTCTTC
CASTFRGSGTGPYNEQFF
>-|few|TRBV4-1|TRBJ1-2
TGCGCCAGCAGCCATGCAAACAGGAATGGCTACACCTTC
CASSHANRNGYTF
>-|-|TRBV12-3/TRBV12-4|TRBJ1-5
TGTGCCAGCAGTTTAAACCCGGTAGAGCCCCAGCATTTT
CASSLNPVEPQHF
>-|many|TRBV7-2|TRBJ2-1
TGTGCCAGCAAGCCGGTGGTTACTCAGTCCAATGAGCAGTTCTTC
CASKPVVTQSNEQFF
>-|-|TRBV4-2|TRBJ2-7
TGTGCCAGCAGCCAGTCCATAGTCAGCTCCTACGAGCAGTACTTC
CASSQSIVSSYEQYF
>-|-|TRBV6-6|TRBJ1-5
TGTGCCAGCAGTCAGGACAAACGGCGGAGCAATCAGCCCCAGCATTTT
CASSQDKRRSNQPQHF
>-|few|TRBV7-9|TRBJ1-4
TGTGCCAGCAGCCCCAAGGCGGATAGACGGGAGGATGAAAAACTGTTTTTT
CASSPKADRREDEKLFF
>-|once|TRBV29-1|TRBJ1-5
TGCAGCGTTGAAATCGGTCAGCCCCAGCATTTT
CSVEIGQPQHF
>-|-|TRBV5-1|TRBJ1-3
TGCGCCAGCGGAGACGATCGAGCTGGAAACACCATATATTTT
CASGDDRAGNTIYF
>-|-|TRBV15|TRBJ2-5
TGTGCCACCAGCAGAGTTATGGTCCGTGAGACCCAGTACTTC
CATSRVMVRETQYF
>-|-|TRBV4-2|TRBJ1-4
TGTGCCAGCGGCCCCGGGGAAAAACTGTTTTTT
CASGPGEKLFF
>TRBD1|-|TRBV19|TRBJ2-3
TGTGCCAGTAGTAGCCTCTCGGACAGGTCGATACATACGCAGTATTTT
CASSSLSDRSIHTQYF
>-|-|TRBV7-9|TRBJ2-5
TGTGCCAGCAGCTTAATTGGGAGCGAAGAGACCCAGTACTTC
CASSLIGSEETQYF
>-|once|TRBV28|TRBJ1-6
TGTGCCAGCAGTACCGGATCCTTTAGCTATAATTCACCCCTCCACTTT
CASSTGSFSYNSPLHF
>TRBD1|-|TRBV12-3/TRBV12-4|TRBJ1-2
TGTGCCAGCAGTTCATTCCAGGGGGCGCAAAACTATGGCTACACCTTC
CASSSFQGAQNYGYTF
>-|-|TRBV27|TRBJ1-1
TGTGCCAGCAGTCGACCCCGGGGCCCTGAAGCTTTCTTT
CASSRPRGPEAFF
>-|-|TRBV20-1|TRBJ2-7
TGCAGTGCCCACGGGACGGGGTACGAGCAGTACTTC
CSAHGTGYEQYF
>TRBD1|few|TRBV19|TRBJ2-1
TGTGCCAGTAGTATAGATTGGACAGGGGGTTACAATGAGCAGTTCTTC
CASSIDWTGGYNEQFF
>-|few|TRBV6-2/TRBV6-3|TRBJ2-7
TGTGCCAGCAGTTACAAAACAGGGTATTCCTACGAGCAGTACTTC
CASSYKTGYSYEQYF
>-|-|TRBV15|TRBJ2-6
TGTGCCACCAGCAAAAGCGGGGCCAACGTCCTGACTTTC
CATSKSGANVLTF
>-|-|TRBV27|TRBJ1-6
TGTGCCAGCAGTTTCCTGAACAGCCATAATTCACCCCTCCACTTT
CASSFLNSHNSPLHF
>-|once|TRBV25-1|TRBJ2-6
TGTGCCAGCAGTGTGGGGCACGTCCTGACTTTC
CASSVGHVLTF
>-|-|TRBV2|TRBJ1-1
TGTGCCAGCGACAGGTATGTGAACACTGAAGCTTTCTTT
CASDRYVNTEAFF
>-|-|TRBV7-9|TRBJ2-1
TGTGCCAGCACCAGCAATCTAGCCTCATACAATGAGCAGTTCTTC
CASTSNLASYNEQFF